This note documents a single T cell receptor (beta chain) sequence. This clone was observed a single time. It lacks a known antigen. Per-nucleotide qualities are absent, and no much larger clonotype sits a single base away. The library was produced with the immunoSEQ multiplex PCR assay. A mixture of 60 forward primers for TCR Vbeta segments and 13 reverse primers for TCR Jbeta segments was used in the multiplex PCR. A multiplex PCR assay on genomic DNA amplified the CDR3 region of rearranged TCR beta genes. Amplified TCR beta libraries were sequenced as 87-base-pair reads on the Illumina HiSeq System. Regarding the original processing steps: In a later analysis, roughly 80 million unique TCR beta chains were counted across the roughly 610 repertoires, and roughly 11 million of these chains were shared by at least two donors. Raw reads were error-corrected and collapsed into unique sequences by a nearest-neighbor algorithm in which closely related sequences were merged to remove PCR and sequencing errors. To assign V, D and J gene segments, CDR3 sequences were aligned to IMGT reference sequences. Each retained sequence needed at least a six-nucleotide match to both a V gene segment and a J gene segment. Rearrangements were called productive when the CDR3 lacked stop codons and stayed in frame with V and J; all others were non-productive. CDR3 was defined by IMGT convention, running from the second conserved V-encoded cysteine to the conserved J-encoded phenylalanine. In an earlier analysis of approximately 500 of the donors, sequences lacking an unambiguous match to a single V gene segment were excluded. In an earlier analysis of approximately 550 of the donors, V segments were called functional above 56.7% productive rearrangements and were called segregating when the between-donor standard deviation exceeded 5%. A statistical classification framework was developed to diagnose cytomegalovirus status using the catalog of TCR beta chain sequences. In a later analysis, TCR nucleotide sequences were compared against IMGT/GENE-DB human TR gene sequences so that V and J genes could be assigned. A later analysis assigned CDR3 sequences and most-parsimonious VDJ recombination scenarios with the TCRdist pipeline. In a later analysis, each TCR beta chain was defined by its CDR3 amino acid sequence together with its V-gene family, and reads lacking a unique V-gene family were excluded. As a way to deal with suspected cross-contamination and a sequencing artifact, a later analysis dropped over 550 nucleotide sequences that were highly shared and had low generation probability. In a later analysis, a clonal expansion index for each public chain was calculated from normalized within-repertoire ranks of inferred template counts. A later analysis computed generation probabilities with a VDJ recombination model fitted to out-of-frame rearrangements, and checked the results against IGoR. In a later analysis, TCR-TCR, TCR-HLA and TCR-CMV co-occurrence was scored with hypergeometric tests, and a repertoire-size bias correction was applied to TCR pairs. To estimate false discovery rates, a later analysis permuted the HLA or CMV assignments 20 times. In a later analysis, co-occurring TCRs were grouped with DBSCAN, and TCRdist sequence similarity was added when clustering was performed within HLA-allele-positive subsets. For co-occurrence clustering, repertoires with fewer than 30,000 or more than 120,000 public chains were excluded, along with roughly 5 repertoires with anomalous nucleotide sharing. TCRdb stores this immuneACCESS table with in-frame sequences only. Part of the clones is absent; in the studies checked, under half of the shortfall reflects unresolved V genes, and no reason is known for the rest. That table supplies the V and J calls and clone size; D and trimming were determined from the DNA. This sample gives approximately 160,000 clones in total; roughly 70% of them show up just once. Of the sample, approximately 2.8% falls within the top ten clones.

In total, around 600 healthy bone marrow donors made up the cohort. At the time of sampling, every cohort member was nominally healthy, though immune exposures that went unrecorded were likely present. The donor tested CMV seropositive, placing the donor among the roughly 300 seropositive members of the cohort. A peripheral blood sample was collected from each donor, and TCR beta sequencing was performed on peripheral blood mononuclear cells. The Qiagen DNeasy Blood Extraction Kit was used to extract genomic DNA from the blood cell samples. The data derive from a study of cytomegalovirus exposure and HLA in healthy donors (dated by TCRdb to about 2017). Broadly, across the study: In an earlier analysis of approximately 640 of the donors, 276 Gb of sequence data and just under 120 million unique TCR beta sequences from 180 million or so T cells were reported. Donor age, sex, ethnicity and CMV serostatus were collected together with the repertoire data. Of the roughly 400 genotyped donors, approximately 83% fell in the genetic ancestry cluster associated with self-reported Caucasian donors. The later analysis used no new phenotypic data to find candidate immune exposures, relying instead on TCR beta sequences and their occurrence across donors. Class I and class II HLA loci were covered by the typing at four-digit resolution. All discovery cohort repertoires had been generated using a single sequencing platform. High-throughput TCR immunosequencing, statistical association of individual TCRs with disease status, and machine learning were combined to predict cytomegalovirus infection status. A later genetic analysis took genome-wide SNP genotypes for about 55% of the roughly 670 donors and used that subset as a discovery cohort. Using immunosequencing, the study profiled T cell repertoires from about 650 subjects and related those repertoires to cytomegalovirus serostatus. A later analysis re-analyzed previously published TCR beta repertoires from approximately 670 donors and added high-resolution HLA genotyping to study TCR occurrence patterns. The study aimed to test whether signatures of past pathogen exposure could be identified by cataloging public T cell receptors. Because of strong linkage in the cohort, a handful of DR-DQ haplotypes were treated as single units for association and clustering. The number of donors typed differed by locus, with 629-630 for A, B, C, DRB1 and DQB1, more than 500 for DQA1, 600 to 610 for DPA1, and around 450 for DPB1. To decide whether each TCR beta V gene segment behaved as functional or pseudogenic, an earlier analysis of 587 of the donors relied on high-throughput TCR beta sequencing. An early release that covered roughly 600 HLA-typed donors contained approximately 300 gigabases of sequencing data and 80 million or so unique TCR sequences. In addition to the first cohort of around 670 subjects, a separate validation cohort of about 120 different subjects was used. Across some 400 genotyped donors of the cohort, an average of approximately 200,000 unique TCR beta nucleotide sequences per donor were sequenced, and about a sixth of those sequences were non-productive. Study-wide conclusions, independent of this receptor: A later analysis reported that several top co-occurrence clusters appeared linked to parvovirus B19, influenza, CMV and Epstein-Barr virus. Most TCR sequences were observed very rarely across donors, whereas some public TCRs were present in many individuals. The authors suggested that the approach could potentially be extended to other disease states and immunological phenotypes. Strong co-occurrence of HLA alleles, especially DR and DQ, made assigning TCR associations to individual alleles difficult. Cytomegalovirus status was reported to be diagnosed by the classifier with high specificity and sensitivity in both the original and validation cohorts. The presence/absence analyses assumed that sequencing depth was roughly uniform across donors, and that assumption may not be true. Because the 87-base-pair reads could not distinguish some IMGT-functional V segments, including TRBV6-2 and TRBV6-3, those segments were excluded. A further reported finding was that TCR beta sequences accurately predicted the HLA-A and HLA-B alleles for most subjects in the first cohort. This cohort had only TCR beta chains sequenced, and the lack of alpha or paired-chain data limited which features could be detected. In a later analysis, HLA-associated TCR beta chains showed more clonal expansion and lower generation probabilities than non-associated chains that were equally common. In a later genetic analysis, a missense DCLRE1C variant was associated with V-gene and J-gene trimming of TCR beta chains, and the association was replicated in an independent cohort. Over 15 rarely observed V segments, including chromosome 9 orphons, were excluded from the earlier analysis of some 590 of the donors because counts were too low. Correlated functional status among segregating V segments might be attributable to linkage disequilibrium, but an unknown experimental factor could not be ruled out. Most CMV-associated TCR beta chains appeared to be HLA-restricted in a later analysis, and the HLA associations seemed to be driven largely by CMV exposure. Because HLA typing was missing for some donors at each locus, association tests included only the typed subset. A cluster of highly shared sequence variants was judged likely to represent a technical artifact of the sequencing pipeline. The study gave a list of under 200 TCR beta chains associated with cytomegalovirus. Specific HLA alleles were associated with 15,000 to 20,000 TCR beta sequences at a false discovery rate of 0.05 in a later analysis. In vitro tests confirmed that a few of the cytomegalovirus-associated TCR beta chains recognize cytomegalovirus antigens. The only immune exposure information available for the cohort was CMV serostatus. An earlier analysis of some 590 of the donors showed that most TCR beta V segments appeared in productive rearrangements either about 87% or about 30% of the time, which broadly matched IMGT annotations. In a later genetic analysis, fewer N-insertions in productive TCRs were reported among donors in an Asian-associated ancestry cluster than the roughly 700-donor mean. A later analysis found that TCR association rates varied across HLA loci, with DRB1 alleles showing the most associated TCRs and HLA-C alleles the fewest.

The CDR3 starts with the cysteine, ends with the phenylalanine, and has 14 residues. Only CDR3 DNA remains: 42 bases, in frame from the first base. From the germline V gene, CDR1 is MDHEN and CDR2 is SYDVKM. V and J lose 6 bases and 5 bases, and a span of 14 bases separates them. The sequence links TRBV28 to TRBJ1-5; the best D guess is TRBD1, with 5 bases matching. This TCR came from a woman aged 40 to 55 in good health and CMV-seropositive. Material for sequencing was PBMCs. The CDR3 reads as follows: CASREGRFDQPQHF. The base sequence is TGTGCCAGCAGGGAGGGGAGGTTTGATCAGCCCCAGCATTTT.